The clone carrying this TCR beta chain was seen repeatedly, ten times or more. Its cognate antigen is unknown. This entry belongs to a study of molecular identifiers for immune sequencing clone quantification. The study, taken as a whole, reports: A shared barcode on identical TCR molecules could lead to underestimated sizes for highly expanded clones. Effector cells kept over 98% of their molecules in clones above 20 RNA copies, while naive cells kept under 1% there.

Germline CDR1 MNHEY, CDR2 SMNVEV (reference sequence). CDR3 size: 15 residues. V lost 2 bases and J 6 bases, leaving 16 bases between the germline ends. Naive CD8 T cells, phenotype CD8+CD4-CCR7+CD45RA+, were sorted. In preparing bulk TCR libraries, previously described methods and listed TCR primers were used. TCRdb reprocessed the PCR reads via MiXCR and lists one record per CDR3 protein. The table has around 480,000 distinct CDR3 sequences, about a fifth seen once; the top ten hold more than 0.8%. Sample: naive CD8+ T cells from blood, with Jurkat cell RNA spiked in. Indicated subset: FACS-sorted CD8+CD4-CCR7+CD45RA+ naive T cells. The sequence came from a human donor in good health. Some libraries in this study had Jurkat cell RNA spiked in. The genes are TRBV27 and TRBJ1-2; D call uncertain. CDR3 loop: CASSLTARDKNGYTF. In DNA form, the CDR3 reads TGTGCCAGCAGTTTAACAGCCCGCGACAAGAATGGCTACACCTTC.